What follows describes a single T cell receptor (beta chain). Authors' methods: Cell counts per sample came from amplifying reference gene primers. Assay: immunoSEQ multiplex PCR; the TCRdb copy retains only in-frame clones and omits some. D and trimming were read from the DNA, whereas the V and J calls and clone size are those reported in that table. The table includes about 480,000 clones, 85% to 90% detected once. These data are taken from a study of blood T cell repertoires in COVID-19. The CDR3 sequence is 15 residues long. With 0 bases removed from V and 7 bases from J, the gap between germline ends came to 16 bases. Germline loops: CDR1 SGHRS, CDR2 YFSETQ.

The chain combines TRBV5-1 with TRBJ1-1; perhaps TRBD1 as D (6 bases). This receptor was taken from a young man with COVID-19, enrolled during active disease. Sequences were obtained from peripheral blood. The CDR3 DNA sequence: TGCGCCAGCAGCTTGGCCGTGAGGGAGACAGGTGAAGCTTTCTTT. This sequence encodes CASSLAVRETGEAFF.